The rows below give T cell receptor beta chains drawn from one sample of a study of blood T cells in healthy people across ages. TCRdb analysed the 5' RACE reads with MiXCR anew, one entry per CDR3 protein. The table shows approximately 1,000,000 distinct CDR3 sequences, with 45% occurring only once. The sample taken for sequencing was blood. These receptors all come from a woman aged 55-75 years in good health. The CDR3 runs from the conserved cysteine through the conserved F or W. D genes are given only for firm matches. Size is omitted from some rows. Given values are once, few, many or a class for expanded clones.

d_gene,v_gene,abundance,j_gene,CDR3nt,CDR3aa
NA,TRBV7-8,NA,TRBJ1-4,TGTGCCAGCAGCTTAGAGTTTGGCCCGAATGAAAAACTGTTTTTT,CASSLEFGPNEKLFF
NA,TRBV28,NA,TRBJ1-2,TGTGCCAGCAGTTTACCCGGGACAACCCGGGGCTATGGCTACACCTTC,CASSLPGTTRGYGYTF
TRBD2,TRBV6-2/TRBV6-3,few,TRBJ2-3,TGTGCCAGCAGCTTAGTGGGAGGACAGCGGGGGACGCAGTATTTT,CASSLVGGQRGTQYF
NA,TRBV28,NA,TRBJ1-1,TGTGCCAGCAGTACTCGTACTGAAGCTTTCTTT,CASSTRTEAFF
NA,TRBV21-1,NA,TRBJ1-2,TGTGCCAGCAGCAAAGTCCAGCAAGACTATGGCTACACCTTC,CASSKVQQDYGYTF
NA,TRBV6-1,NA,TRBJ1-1,TGTGCCAGCAGTGTGGGTGGTGCAGCTTTCTTT,CASSVGGAAFF
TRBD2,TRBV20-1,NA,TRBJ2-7,TGCAATGCTAGATTTAGCGGGGGGCGCTACGAGCAGTACTTC,CNARFSGGRYEQYF
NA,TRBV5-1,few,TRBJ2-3,TGCGCCAGCGGGGCCAGCGGACTCACAGATACGCAGTATTTT,CASGASGLTDTQYF
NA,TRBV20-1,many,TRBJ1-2,TGCAGTGCTAGAGGGGGTAACTATGGCTACACCTTC,CSARGGNYGYTF
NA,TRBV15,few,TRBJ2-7,TGTGCCACCAGCAGAGATGCACTATACGAGCAGTACTTC,CATSRDALYEQYF
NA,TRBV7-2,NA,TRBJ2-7,TGTGCCAGCAGCTTAGCACCTGGGACAACCCAAGAGACCCATTACTTC,CASSLAPGTTQETHYF
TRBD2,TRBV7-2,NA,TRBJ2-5,TGTGCCAGCAGCTCTCTAGCGGGAGGAAGGATTGAGCAGTACTTC,CASSSLAGGRIEQYF
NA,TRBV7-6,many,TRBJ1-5,TGTGCCAGCAGCTTAGTCTCGGGGCCTAGCAATCAGCCCCAGCATTTT,CASSLVSGPSNQPQHF
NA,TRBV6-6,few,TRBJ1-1,TGTGCCAGTAATCAGGGCCGTAACACTGAAGCTTTCTTT,CASNQGRNTEAFF
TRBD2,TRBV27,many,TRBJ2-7,TGTGCCAGCAGTGCGGGACTACACGAGCAGTACTTC,CASSAGLHEQYF
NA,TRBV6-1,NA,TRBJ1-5,TGTGCCAGCAGTGAAGAAGGTGGGTCCAATCAGCCCCAGCATTTT,CASSEEGGSNQPQHF
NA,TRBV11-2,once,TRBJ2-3,TGTGCCAGCAGCTTAGACCGGTGGGGGCCCACCACAGATACGCAGTATTTT,CASSLDRWGPTTDTQYF
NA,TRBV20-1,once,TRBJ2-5,TGCAGTGCTAGAAGGGGGAGCGGAATCCAAGAGACCCAGTACTTC,CSARRGSGIQETQYF
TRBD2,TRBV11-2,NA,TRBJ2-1,TGTGCCAGCGGCCAAACCTTAGCGGGAGTGCAGTTCTTC,CASGQTLAGVQFF
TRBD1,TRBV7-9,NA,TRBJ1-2,TGTGCCAGCAGCTCCGAGGACAGGGCGAGTCGCTATGGCTACACCTTC,CASSSEDRASRYGYTF
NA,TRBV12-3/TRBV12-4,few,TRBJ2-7,TGTGCCAGCAGACGCCCAGGGACCTACGAGCAGTACTTC,CASRRPGTYEQYF
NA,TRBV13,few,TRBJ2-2,TGTGCCAGCAGCACCAAACCCGGGGATGTCACCGGGGAGCTGTTTTTT,CASSTKPGDVTGELFF
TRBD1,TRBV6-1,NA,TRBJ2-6,TGTGCCAGCACCTCAGGGGGCCTCATCTCTGGGGCCAACGTCCTGACTTTC,CASTSGGLISGANVLTF
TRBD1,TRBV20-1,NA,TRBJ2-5,TGCAGTGCGCAGGACAGGGAACAAGAGACCCAGTACTTC,CSAQDREQETQYF
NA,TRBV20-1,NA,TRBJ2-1,TGCAGTGCTAGAGAGGCGGGACCGCCTGGCAATGAGCAGTTCTTC,CSAREAGPPGNEQFF
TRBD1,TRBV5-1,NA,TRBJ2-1,TGCGCCAGCAGATACAGGGGGCTAGATTACAATGAGCAGTTCTTC,CASRYRGLDYNEQFF
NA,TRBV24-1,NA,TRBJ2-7,TGTGCCACCGCAGGATTTACCTACAATGAGCAGTACTTC,CATAGFTYNEQYF
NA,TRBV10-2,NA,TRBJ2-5,TGCGCCAGCAGCAGGGCGGAGCGTCTCAATGAGCAGTACTTC,CASSRAERLNEQYF
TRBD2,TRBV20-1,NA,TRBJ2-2,TGCAGTGCTAGAAGTGGGGGGGGACTAGCGGGAGTCGGGGAGCTGTTTTTT,CSARSGGGLAGVGELFF
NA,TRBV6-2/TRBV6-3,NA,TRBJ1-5,TGTGCCAGCAGTTACTCAGGGGCCCTGAGAAATCAGCCCCAGCATTTT,CASSYSGALRNQPQHF
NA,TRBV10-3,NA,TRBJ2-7,TGTGCCATCAGTGTCCCAGACAGCTCCTACGAGCAGTACTTC,CAISVPDSSYEQYF
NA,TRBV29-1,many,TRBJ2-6,TGCAGCGCCGGGCAGACTGGGGCCAACGTCCTGACTTTC,CSAGQTGANVLTF
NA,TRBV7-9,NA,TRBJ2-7,TGTGCCAACAGCTTAGCTGAAACATCCGAGCAGTACTTC,CANSLAETSEQYF
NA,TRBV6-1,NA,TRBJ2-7,TGTGCCAGCAGTGAATCGGGTTGGGGACTCGCCTACGAGCAGTACTTC,CASSESGWGLAYEQYF
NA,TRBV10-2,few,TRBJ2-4,TGCGCCAGCAGTGAAGGGATACAAGCCAAAAACATTCAGTACTTC,CASSEGIQAKNIQYF
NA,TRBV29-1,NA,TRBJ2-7,TGCAGCGCCAATGATCGATACAATGAGCAGTACTTC,CSANDRYNEQYF
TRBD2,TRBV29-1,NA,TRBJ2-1,TGCAGCGTTGATCGGCTAGCGGGAGGGCCCGGAGCAGACAATGAGCAGTTCTTC,CSVDRLAGGPGADNEQFF
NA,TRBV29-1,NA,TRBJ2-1,TGCAGCGTTGATACTAACTACAATGAGCAGTTCTTC,CSVDTNYNEQFF
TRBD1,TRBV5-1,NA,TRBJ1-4,TGCGCCAGCAGCTTCCAAGGACAGGCCAAGGGGGAAAAACTGTTTTTT,CASSFQGQAKGEKLFF
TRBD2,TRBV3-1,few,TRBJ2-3,TGTGCCAGCAGCCGCGGAGGTCTAGCGGGAGGTCTGGCAGATACGCAGTATTTT,CASSRGGLAGGLADTQYF
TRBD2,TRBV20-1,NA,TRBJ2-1,TGCAGTGCTAGAGGTCGCCTGGTAAGCGGGAGGGCCGGTGAGCAGTTCTTC,CSARGRLVSGRAGEQFF
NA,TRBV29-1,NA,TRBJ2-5,TGCAGCGTTGAAGATCCCAGGAAGGGCAAAGAGATCCAGTACTTC,CSVEDPRKGKEIQYF
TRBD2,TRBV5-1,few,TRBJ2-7,TGCGCCAGCGCTACTAGCGGAAATTCCTACGAGCAGTACTTC,CASATSGNSYEQYF
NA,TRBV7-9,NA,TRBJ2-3,TGTGCCAGCAGCTTGGGGGGAGGCAACGGTGCGCAGTATTTT,CASSLGGGNGAQYF
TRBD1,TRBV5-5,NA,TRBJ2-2,TGTGCCAGCAGCGTGGGACAGGGGGCGAGCACCGGGGAGCTGTTTTTT,CASSVGQGASTGELFF
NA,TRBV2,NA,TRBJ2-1,TGTGCCAGCATGATGGATAGCTCCTACAATGAGCAGTTCTTC,CASMMDSSYNEQFF
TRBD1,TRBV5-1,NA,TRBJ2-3,TGCGCCAGCAGCTTAGCCAGGGGGATCACAGATACGCAGTATTTT,CASSLARGITDTQYF
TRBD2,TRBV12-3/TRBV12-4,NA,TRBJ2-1,TGTGCCAGCAGTCTCCAGACTAGCGGGACGCAGTTCTTC,CASSLQTSGTQFF
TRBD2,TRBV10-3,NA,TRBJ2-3,TGTGCCATCAGCCGACTAGCGGGGACCACAGATACGCAGTATTTT,CAISRLAGTTDTQYF
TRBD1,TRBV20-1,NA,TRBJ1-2,TGCAGTGCTGCTACTGAACAGGGGGAGGGCTACACCTTC,CSAATEQGEGYTF
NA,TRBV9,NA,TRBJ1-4,TGTGCCAGCAGCGTAGTCCCTGTGGAGGCAACTAATGAAAAACTGTTTTTT,CASSVVPVEATNEKLFF
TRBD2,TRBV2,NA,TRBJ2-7,TGTGCCAGCCGCCCGACTAGCGTCAATGAGCAGTACTTC,CASRPTSVNEQYF
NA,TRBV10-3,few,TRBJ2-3,TGTGCCATCAAGGACAGCACAGATACGCAGTATTTT,CAIKDSTDTQYF
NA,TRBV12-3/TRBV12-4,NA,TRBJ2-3,TGTGCCAGCACCCCTGCCGGCGCAGATACGCAGTATTTT,CASTPAGADTQYF
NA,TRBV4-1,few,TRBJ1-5,TGCGCCAGCAGCCAAGAAGGATCGGATTATAGCAATCAGCCCCAGCATTTT,CASSQEGSDYSNQPQHF
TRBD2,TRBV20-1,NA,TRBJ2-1,TGCAGTGCTAACTTACTAGCGGGAGGGGATGAGCAGTTCTTC,CSANLLAGGDEQFF
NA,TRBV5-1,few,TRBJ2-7,TGCGCCAGCAGCTTGGACAGACACCTCTCCTACGAGCAGTACTTC,CASSLDRHLSYEQYF
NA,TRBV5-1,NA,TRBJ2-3,TGCGCCAGCAGGCCCAGGGTAACAGATACGCAGTATTTT,CASRPRVTDTQYF
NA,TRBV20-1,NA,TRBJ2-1,TGCAGTGCTTACTTCCTCCCAAACAATGAGCAGTTCTTC,CSAYFLPNNEQFF
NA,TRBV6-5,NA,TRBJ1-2,TGTGCCAGCAGTTACAATCGGGCAGGGAACTATGGCTACACCTTC,CASSYNRAGNYGYTF